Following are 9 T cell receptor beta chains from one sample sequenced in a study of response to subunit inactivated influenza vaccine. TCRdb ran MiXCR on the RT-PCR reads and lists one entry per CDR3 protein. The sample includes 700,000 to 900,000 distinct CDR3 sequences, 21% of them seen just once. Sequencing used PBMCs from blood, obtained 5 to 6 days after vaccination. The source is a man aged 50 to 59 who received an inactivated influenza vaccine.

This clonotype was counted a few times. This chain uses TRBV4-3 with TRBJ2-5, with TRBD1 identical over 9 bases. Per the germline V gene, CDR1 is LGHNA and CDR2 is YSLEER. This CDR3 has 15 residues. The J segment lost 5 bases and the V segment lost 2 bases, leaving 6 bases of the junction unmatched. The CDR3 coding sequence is TGCGCCAGCAGCCAAATTGGGACAGGGAGGGAGACCCAGTACTTC. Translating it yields CASSQIGTGRETQYF.

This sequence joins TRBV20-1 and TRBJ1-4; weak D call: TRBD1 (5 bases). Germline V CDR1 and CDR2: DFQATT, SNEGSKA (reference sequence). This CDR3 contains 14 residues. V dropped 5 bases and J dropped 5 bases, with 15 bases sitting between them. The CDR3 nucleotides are TGCAGTGCTTTCGCCCGGGGGGGAAATGAAAAACTGTTTTTT. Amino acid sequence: CSAFARGGNEKLFF.

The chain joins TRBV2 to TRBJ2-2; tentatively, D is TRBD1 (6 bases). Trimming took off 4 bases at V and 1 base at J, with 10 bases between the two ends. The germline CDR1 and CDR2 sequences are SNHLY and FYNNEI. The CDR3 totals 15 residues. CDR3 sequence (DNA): TGTGCCAGCAGTGCCGTGGACAGGAACACCGGGGAGCTGTTTTTT. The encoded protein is CASSAVDRNTGELFF.

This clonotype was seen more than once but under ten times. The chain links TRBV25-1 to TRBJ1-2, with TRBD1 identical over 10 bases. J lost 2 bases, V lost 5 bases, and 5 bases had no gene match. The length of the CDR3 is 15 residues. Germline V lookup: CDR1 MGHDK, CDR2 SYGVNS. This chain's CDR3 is CASSKGQGFNYGYTF. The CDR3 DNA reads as TGTGCCAGCAGTAAGGGACAGGGGTTCAACTATGGCTACACCTTC.

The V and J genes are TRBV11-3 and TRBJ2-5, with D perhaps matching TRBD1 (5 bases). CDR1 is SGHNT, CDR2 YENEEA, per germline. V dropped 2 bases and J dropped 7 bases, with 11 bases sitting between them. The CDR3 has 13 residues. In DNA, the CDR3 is TGTGCCAGCAGCTTATCCGTAAGGGGGACCCAGTACTTC. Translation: CASSLSVRGTQYF.

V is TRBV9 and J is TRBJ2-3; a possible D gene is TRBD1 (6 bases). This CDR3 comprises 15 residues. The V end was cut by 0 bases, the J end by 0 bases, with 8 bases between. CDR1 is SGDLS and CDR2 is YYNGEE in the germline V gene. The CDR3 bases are TGTGCCAGCAGCGTAGTCGGACAGAGCACAGATACGCAGTATTTT. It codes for CASSVVGQSTDTQYF.

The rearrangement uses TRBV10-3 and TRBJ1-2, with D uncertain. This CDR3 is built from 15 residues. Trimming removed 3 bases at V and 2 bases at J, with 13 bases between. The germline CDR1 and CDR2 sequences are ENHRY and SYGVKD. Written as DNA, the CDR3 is TGTGCCATCAGTGAAGAGGGTGGGGTCAACTATGGCTACACCTTC. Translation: CAISEEGGVNYGYTF.

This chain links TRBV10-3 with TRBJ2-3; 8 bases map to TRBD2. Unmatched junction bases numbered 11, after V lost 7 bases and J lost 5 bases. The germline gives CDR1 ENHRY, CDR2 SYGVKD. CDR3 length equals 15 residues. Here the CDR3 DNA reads TGTGCCATCAAAGGGCGGGAGGCCGCGGTAGATACGCAGTATTTT. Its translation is CAIKGREAAVDTQYF.

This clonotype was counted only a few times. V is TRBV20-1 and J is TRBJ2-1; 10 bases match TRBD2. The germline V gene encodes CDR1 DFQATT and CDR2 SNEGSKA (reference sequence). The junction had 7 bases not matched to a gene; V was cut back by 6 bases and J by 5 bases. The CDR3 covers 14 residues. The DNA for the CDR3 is TGCAGTGCCCTAGATCTAGCGGGGGACAATGAGCAGTTCTTC. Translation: CSALDLAGDNEQFF.